The 12 T cell receptor beta chains reported below all come from one sample, sequenced in a study of T cell changes during pregnancy in multiple sclerosis. The table came from immunoSEQ multiplex PCR; TCRdb's copy has only in-frame clones and leaves some out. The sample contains some 80,000 clones, about 91% of which appear only once. Sequenced here: peripheral blood, sampled before pregnancy. The source of these receptors is a female donor with multiple sclerosis, enrolled in a pregnancy study.

The rearrangement links TRBV25-1 to TRBJ2-3, with TRBD2 identical over 9 bases. The CDR3 extends over 14 amino acids. Germline-derived CDR1 and CDR2 are MGHDK and SYGVNS. V trimming: 8 bases; J trimming: 0 bases; junction bases outside the gene matches: 3. In DNA form, the CDR3 reads TGTGCCAGCGGACTAGCGAGTAGCACAGATACGCAGTATTTT. Encoded protein: CASGLASSTDTQYF.

The chain has TRBV15 and TRBJ2-5, with D perhaps TRBD1 (6 bases). CDR1 and CDR2 (germline): LNHNV, YYDKDF (reference sequence). This CDR3 comprises 18 residues. V lost 5 bases, J lost 2 bases, and 24 bases lay in between. Here the CDR3 reads CATSRSQDRDTKQETQYF. In DNA form, the CDR3 reads TGTGCCACCAGCCGGTCCCAAGACCGGGACACAAAGCAAGAGACCCAGTACTTC.

The rearrangement uses TRBV7-2 and TRBJ2-7, with 7 bases lining up with TRBD1. Trimming removed 5 bases from V and 3 bases from J; junction bases left unmatched: 7. Germline CDR1 is SGHTA and CDR2 is FQGNSA. The CDR3 covers 14 residues. The CDR3 DNA reads as TGTGCCAGCAGCGCGACAGGGTCGTTCTACGAGCAGTACTTC. This gives the protein CASSATGSFYEQYF.

This chain links TRBV7-2 with TRBJ2-5; D may be TRBD2 (6 bases). The CDR3 covers 14 residues. With 1 base removed from V and 5 bases from J, the gap between germline ends came to 11 bases. Germline loops: CDR1 SGHTA, CDR2 FQGNSA. CDR3 amino acids: CASSLGRGTETQYF. CDR3 coding DNA: TGTGCCAGCAGCTTAGGGCGCGGGACGGAGACCCAGTACTTC.

This clone was detected a few times. This sequence joins TRBV6-5 and TRBJ2-2; D perhaps matches TRBD2 (6 bases). Trimming pared 10 bases from V and 1 base from J, leaving 13 bases between. The germline V gene has CDR1 MNHEY and CDR2 SVGAGI. This CDR3 region has 14 residues. CDR3 DNA: TGTGCCATCGGGGGACCGAGGAACACCGGGGAGCTGTTTTTT. It codes for CAIGGPRNTGELFF.

The rearrangement links TRBV4-3 to TRBJ2-1; 13 bases line up with TRBD2. CDR3 size: 15 residues. Trimming cost V 4 bases and J 6 bases; bases outside gene matches: 3. Germline V gene data show CDR1 as LGHNA and CDR2 as YSLEER. CDR3 loop: CASSPTSGRVNEQFF. In DNA, the CDR3 is TGCGCCAGCAGCCCTACTAGCGGGAGGGTCAATGAGCAGTTCTTC.

The chain is built from TRBV5-8 and TRBJ2-2, with D maybe TRBD1 (5 bases). CDR3 size: 16 residues. V gave up 7 bases and J gave up 0 bases, with 16 bases separating them. Germline assignment: CDR1 SGHTS and CDR2 YDEGEE. The chain's CDR3 is CASYPQGTTNTGELFF. The CDR3 DNA reads as TGTGCCAGCTACCCCCAGGGAACTACGAACACCGGGGAGCTGTTTTTT.

V and J are TRBV5-4 and TRBJ1-4, with a weak D call TRBD1 (5 bases). The CDR3 is made up of 16 amino acids. Trimming removed 4 bases from V and 0 bases from J, with 13 bases in between. The germline V gene has CDR1 SGHNT and CDR2 YYREEE (reference sequence). The CDR3 sequence is CASSPGGRATNEKLFF. CDR3 DNA sequence: TGTGCCAGCAGCCCCGGGGGGAGAGCAACTAATGAAAAACTGTTTTTT.

This chain connects TRBV4-2 to TRBJ2-7; D might be TRBD2 (6 bases). CDR1 is LGHNA, CDR2 YNFKEQ, per germline. This CDR3 region has 16 residues. Trimming stripped 3 bases from V and 0 bases from J, with 15 bases between. The CDR3 loop is CASSHRSRESSYEQYF. The CDR3 DNA reads as TGTGCCAGCAGCCACCGGAGTCGGGAGAGCTCCTACGAGCAGTACTTC.

This chain joins TRBV18 and TRBJ2-1, with TRBD2 identical over 7 bases. Germline V gives CDR1 KGHSH, CDR2 LQKENI. CDR3 length equals 16 residues. The ends lost 4 bases at V and 6 bases at J; junction bases unmatched: 12. In DNA form, the CDR3 reads TGTGCCAGCTCACTGGCGATGGGAGGGCCCGTCAATGAGCAGTTCTTC. Protein: CASSLAMGGPVNEQFF.

The rearrangement links TRBV5-8 to TRBJ2-1, with 14 bases matching TRBD2. The CDR3 is 15 residues long. In germline, CDR1 is SGHTS, CDR2 YDEGEE. The junction had 3 bases not matched to a gene; V was cut back by 0 bases and J by 10 bases. The DNA for the CDR3 is TGTGCCAGCAGCTTGGGACTAGCGGGAGGGGACGAGCAGTTCTTC. It encodes CASSLGLAGGDEQFF.

This rearrangement joins TRBV4-3 to TRBJ2-3; a possible D gene is TRBD2 (6 bases). V lost 4 bases and J lost 2, with 13 bases in between. The CDR3 is 15 residues long. Germline V gives CDR1 LGHNA, CDR2 YSLEER. CDR3 sequence: CASSPGGSATDTQYF. For the CDR3, the DNA is TGCGCCAGCAGCCCCGGGGGTAGCGCCACAGATACGCAGTATTTT.